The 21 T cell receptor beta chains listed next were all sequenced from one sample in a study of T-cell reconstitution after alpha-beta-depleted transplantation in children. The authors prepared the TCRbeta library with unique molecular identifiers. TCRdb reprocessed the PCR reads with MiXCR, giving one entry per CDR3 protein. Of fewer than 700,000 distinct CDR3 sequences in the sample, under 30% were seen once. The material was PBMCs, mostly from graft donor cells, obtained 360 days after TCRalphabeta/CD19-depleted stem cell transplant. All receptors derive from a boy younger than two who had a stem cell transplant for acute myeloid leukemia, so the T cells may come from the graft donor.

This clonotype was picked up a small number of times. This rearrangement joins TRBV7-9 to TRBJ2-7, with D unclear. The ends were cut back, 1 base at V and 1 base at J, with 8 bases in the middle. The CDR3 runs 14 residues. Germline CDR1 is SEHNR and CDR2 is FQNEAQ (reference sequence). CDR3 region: CASSLDPASYEQYF. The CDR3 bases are TGTGCCAGCAGCTTAGATCCAGCATCCTACGAGCAGTACTTC.

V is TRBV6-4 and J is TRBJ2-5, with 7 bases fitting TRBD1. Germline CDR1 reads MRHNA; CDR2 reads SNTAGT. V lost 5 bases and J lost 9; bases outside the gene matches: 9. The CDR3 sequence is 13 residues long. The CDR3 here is CASSLQGSSPQYF. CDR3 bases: TGTGCCAGCAGTCTACAGGGGTCCAGTCCCCAGTACTTC.

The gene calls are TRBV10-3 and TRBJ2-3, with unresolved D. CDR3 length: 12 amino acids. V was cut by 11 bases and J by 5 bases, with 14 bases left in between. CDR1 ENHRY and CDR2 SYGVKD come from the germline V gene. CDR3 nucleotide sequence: TGTGCCGTCCAAGAGGTGGGAGATACGCAGTATTTT. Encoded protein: CAVQEVGDTQYF.

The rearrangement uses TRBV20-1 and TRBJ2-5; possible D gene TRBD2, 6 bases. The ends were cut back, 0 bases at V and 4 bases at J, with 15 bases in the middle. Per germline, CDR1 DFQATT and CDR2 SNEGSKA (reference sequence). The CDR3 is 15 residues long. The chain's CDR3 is CSARDSVIGGETQYF. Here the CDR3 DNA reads TGCAGTGCTAGAGATTCGGTCATCGGGGGAGAGACCCAGTACTTC.

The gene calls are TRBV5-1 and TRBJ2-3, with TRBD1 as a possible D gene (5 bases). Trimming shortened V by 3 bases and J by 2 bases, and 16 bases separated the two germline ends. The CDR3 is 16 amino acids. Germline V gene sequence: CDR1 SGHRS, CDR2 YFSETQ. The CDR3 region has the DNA TGCGCCAGCAGCTCCTTCGGTAGGGGCAACACAGATACGCAGTATTTT. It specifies CASSSFGRGNTDTQYF.

This chain's CDR3 is CATSDWKGGRETQYF. The CDR3, as DNA: TGTGCCACCAGTGATTGGAAAGGGGGCAGAGAGACCCAGTACTTC. The rearrangement uses TRBV24-1 and TRBJ2-5, with 7 bases identical to TRBD1. Germline loops: CDR1 KGHDR, CDR2 SFDVKD. The CDR3 spans 15 residues. V shed 2 bases and J 4 bases; nucleotides not matched to a gene: 6.

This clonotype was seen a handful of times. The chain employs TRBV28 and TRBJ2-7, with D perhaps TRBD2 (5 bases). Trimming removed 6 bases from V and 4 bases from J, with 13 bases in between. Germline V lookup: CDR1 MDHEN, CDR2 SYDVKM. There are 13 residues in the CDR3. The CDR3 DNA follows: TGTGCCAGCAGACCCGGGGTAGGGTACGAGCAGTACGTC. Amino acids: CASRPGVGYEQYV.

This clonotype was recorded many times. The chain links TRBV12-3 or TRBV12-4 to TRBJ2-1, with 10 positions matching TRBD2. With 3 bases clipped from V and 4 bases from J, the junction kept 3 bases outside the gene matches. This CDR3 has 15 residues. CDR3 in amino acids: CASSFASGGYNEQFF. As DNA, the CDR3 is TGTGCCAGCAGTTTCGCTAGCGGGGGTTACAATGAGCAGTTCTTC.

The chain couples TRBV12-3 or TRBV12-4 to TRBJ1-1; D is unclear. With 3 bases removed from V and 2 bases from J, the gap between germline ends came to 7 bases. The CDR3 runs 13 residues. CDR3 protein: CASSFIKNTEAFF. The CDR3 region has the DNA TGTGCCAGCAGTTTTATAAAAAACACTGAAGCTTTCTTT.

CDR3 loop: CASSDVLDGGLNEQFF. The CDR3, as DNA: TGCGCCAGCAGTGATGTTTTGGACGGGGGTTTAAATGAGCAGTTCTTC. V and J are TRBV10-2 and TRBJ2-1, with TRBD2 as a possible D gene (6 bases). With 3 bases removed from V and 7 bases from J, the gap between germline ends came to 19 bases. This CDR3 region has 16 residues. Germline loops: CDR1 WSHSY, CDR2 SAAADI.

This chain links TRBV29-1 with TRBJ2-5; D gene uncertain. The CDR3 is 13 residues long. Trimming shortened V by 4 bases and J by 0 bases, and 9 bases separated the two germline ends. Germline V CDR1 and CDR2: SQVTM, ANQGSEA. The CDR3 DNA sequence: TGCAGCGTTGCCCCAGGAAACCAAGAGACCCAGTACTTC. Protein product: CSVAPGNQETQYF.

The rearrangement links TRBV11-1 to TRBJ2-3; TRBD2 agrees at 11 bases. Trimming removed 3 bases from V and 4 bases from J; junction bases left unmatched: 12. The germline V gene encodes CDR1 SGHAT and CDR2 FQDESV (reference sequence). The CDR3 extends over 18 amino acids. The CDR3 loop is CASSFELAGVVPPDTQYF. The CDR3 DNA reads TGTGCCAGCAGCTTTGAACTAGCGGGGGTGGTACCTCCAGATACGCAGTATTTT. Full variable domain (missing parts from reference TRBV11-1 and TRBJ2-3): EAEVAQSPRYKITEKSQAVAFWCDPISGHATLYWYRQILGQGPELLVQFQDESVVDDSQLPKDRFSAERLKGVDSTLKIQPAELGDSAMYLCASSFELAGVVPPDTQYFGPGTRLTVL.

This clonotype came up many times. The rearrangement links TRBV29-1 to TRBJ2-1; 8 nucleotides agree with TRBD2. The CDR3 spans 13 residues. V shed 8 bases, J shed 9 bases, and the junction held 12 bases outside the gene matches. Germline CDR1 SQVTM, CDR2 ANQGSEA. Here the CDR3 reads CSLWAGGAVEQFF. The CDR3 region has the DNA TGCAGCCTATGGGCCGGGGGGGCCGTTGAGCAGTTCTTC.

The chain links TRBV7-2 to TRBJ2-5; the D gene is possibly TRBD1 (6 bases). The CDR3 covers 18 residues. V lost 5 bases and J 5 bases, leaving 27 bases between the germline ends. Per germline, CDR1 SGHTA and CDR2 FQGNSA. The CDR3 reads CASSPGVVQGVLWETQYF. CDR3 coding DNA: TGTGCCAGCAGCCCAGGGGTGGTCCAGGGTGTCTTGTGGGAGACCCAGTACTTC.

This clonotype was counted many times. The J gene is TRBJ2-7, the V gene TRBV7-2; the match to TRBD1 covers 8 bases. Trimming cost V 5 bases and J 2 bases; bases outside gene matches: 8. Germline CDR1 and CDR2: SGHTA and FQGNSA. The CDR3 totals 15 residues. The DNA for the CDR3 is TGTGCCAGCAGCCCCCGGACAGGGAGAACCTACGAGCAGTACTTC. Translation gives CASSPRTGRTYEQYF.

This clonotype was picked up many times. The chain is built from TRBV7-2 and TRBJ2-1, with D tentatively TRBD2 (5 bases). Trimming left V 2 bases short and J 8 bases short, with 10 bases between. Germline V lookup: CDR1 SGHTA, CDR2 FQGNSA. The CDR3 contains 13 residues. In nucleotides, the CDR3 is TGTGCCAGCAGCTTAAGGAGGCGCGATGAGCAGTTCTTC. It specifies CASSLRRRDEQFF.

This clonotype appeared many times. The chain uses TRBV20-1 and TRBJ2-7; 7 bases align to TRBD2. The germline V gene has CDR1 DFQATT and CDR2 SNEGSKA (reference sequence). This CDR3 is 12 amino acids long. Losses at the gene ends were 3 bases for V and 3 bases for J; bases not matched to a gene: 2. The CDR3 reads CSARGGGYEQYV. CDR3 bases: TGCAGTGCTAGGGGCGGGGGCTACGAGCAGTACGTC.

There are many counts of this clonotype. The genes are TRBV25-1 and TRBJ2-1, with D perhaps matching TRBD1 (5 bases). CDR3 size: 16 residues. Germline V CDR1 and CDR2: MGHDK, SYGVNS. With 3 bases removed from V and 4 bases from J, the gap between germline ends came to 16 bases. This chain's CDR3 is CASSDHTGVLYNEQFF. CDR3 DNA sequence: TGTGCCAGCAGTGATCATACAGGAGTGTTATACAATGAGCAGTTCTTC.

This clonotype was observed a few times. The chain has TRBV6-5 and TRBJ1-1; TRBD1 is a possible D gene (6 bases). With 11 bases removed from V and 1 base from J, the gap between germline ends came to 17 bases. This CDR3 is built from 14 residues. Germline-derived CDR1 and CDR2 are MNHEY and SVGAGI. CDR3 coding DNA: TGTGCCGTCTCAGGGGCTGCGGGGAACACTGAAGCTTTCTTT. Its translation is CAVSGAAGNTEAFF.

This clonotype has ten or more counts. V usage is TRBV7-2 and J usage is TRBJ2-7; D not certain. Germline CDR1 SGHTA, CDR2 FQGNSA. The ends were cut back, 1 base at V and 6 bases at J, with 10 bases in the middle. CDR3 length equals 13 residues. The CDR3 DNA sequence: TGTGCCAGCAGCTTAGACCCGACGTTCGAGCAGTACTTC. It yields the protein CASSLDPTFEQYF.

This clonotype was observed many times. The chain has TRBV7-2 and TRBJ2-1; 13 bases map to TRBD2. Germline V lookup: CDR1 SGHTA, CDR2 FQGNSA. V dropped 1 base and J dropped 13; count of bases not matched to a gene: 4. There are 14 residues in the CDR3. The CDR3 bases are TGTGCCAGCAGCTTAGGACTAGCGGGGGGCCTACAGTTCTTC. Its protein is CASSLGLAGGLQFF.